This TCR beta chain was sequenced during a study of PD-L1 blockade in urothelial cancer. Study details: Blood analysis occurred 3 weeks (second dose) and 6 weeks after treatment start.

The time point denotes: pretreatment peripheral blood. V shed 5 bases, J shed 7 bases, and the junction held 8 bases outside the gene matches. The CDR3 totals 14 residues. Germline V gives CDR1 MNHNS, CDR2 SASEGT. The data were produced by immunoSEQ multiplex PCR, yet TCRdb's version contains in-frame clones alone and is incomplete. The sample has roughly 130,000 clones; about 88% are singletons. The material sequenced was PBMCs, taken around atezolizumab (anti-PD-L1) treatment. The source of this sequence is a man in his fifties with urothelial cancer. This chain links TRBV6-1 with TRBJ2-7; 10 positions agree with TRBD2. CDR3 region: CASSTGTSVLEQYF. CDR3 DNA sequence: TGTGCCAGCAGTACCGGGACTAGCGTGTTAGAGCAGTACTTC.